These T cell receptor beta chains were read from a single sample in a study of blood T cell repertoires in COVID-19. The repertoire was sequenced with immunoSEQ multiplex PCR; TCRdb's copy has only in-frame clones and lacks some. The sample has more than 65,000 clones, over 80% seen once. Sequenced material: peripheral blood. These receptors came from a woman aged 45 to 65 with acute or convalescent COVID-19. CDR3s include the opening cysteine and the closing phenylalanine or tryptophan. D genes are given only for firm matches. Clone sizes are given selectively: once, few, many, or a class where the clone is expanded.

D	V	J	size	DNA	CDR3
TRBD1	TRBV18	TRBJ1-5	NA	TGTGCCAGCTCACCAACGCTCGGACAGGGCAATCAGCCCCAGCATTTT	CASSPTLGQGNQPQHF
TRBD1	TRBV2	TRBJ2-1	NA	TGTGCCAGCAGTGCGGGACAGCCGCTGGGGCAGTTCTTC	CASSAGQPLGQFF
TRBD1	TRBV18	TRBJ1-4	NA	TGTGCCAGCTCACCGACAGGGGCTTCCGGTGAAAAACTGTTTTTT	CASSPTGASGEKLFF
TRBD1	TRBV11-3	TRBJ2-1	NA	TGTGCCAGCAGCTCAGGACAGGGGGCCTCGTCGGGTGAGCAGTTCTTC	CASSSGQGASSGEQFF
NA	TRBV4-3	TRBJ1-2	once	TGCGCCAGCAGCCAAGATAGGCGCCTGGGCGGCTACACCTTC	CASSQDRRLGGYTF
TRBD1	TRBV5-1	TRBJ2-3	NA	TGCGCCAGCGGACAGGGGAGGACAGATACGCAGTATTTT	CASGQGRTDTQYF
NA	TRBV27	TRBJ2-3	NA	TGTGCCAGCAGTTTATCAGGGCTAGCGACAGATACGCAGTATTTT	CASSLSGLATDTQYF
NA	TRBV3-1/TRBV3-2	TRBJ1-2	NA	TGTGCCAGCAGCCAAGGGGGCATGGACTATGGCTACACCTTC	CASSQGGMDYGYTF
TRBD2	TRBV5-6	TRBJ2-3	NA	TGTGCCAGCAGCATGACCTTAGCGGGGGGGCCAGATACGCAGTATTTT	CASSMTLAGGPDTQYF
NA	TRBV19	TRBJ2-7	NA	TGTGCCAGTATGAAGACCGGGACACTTGGCGAGCAGTACTTC	CASMKTGTLGEQYF
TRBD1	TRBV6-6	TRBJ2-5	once	TGTGCCAGCAGGGGGACAGGGAAGGCCCAGTACTTC	CASRGTGKAQYF
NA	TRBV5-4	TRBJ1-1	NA	TGTGCCAGCAGCTGGCCGACAGGGAACACTGAAGCTTTCTTT	CASSWPTGNTEAFF
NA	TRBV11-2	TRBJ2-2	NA	TGTGCCAGCAGCTTAGATGGGACCCGGGGGATACACGCGAACACCGGGGAGCTGTTTTTT	CASSLDGTRGIHANTGELFF
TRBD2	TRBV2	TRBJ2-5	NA	TGTGCCAGCAGGGAGACTAGCGGGGTTGTCGTCGAGACCCAGTACTTC	CASRETSGVVVETQYF
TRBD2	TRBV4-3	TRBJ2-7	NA	TGCGCCAGCAGCCAAGACTGGGTTAGAGTAGCGGGAGCCCGAGAGCAGTACTTC	CASSQDWVRVAGAREQYF
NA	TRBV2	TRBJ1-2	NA	TGTGCCAGCAGTGGACAGGTTAACTATGGCTACACCTTC	CASSGQVNYGYTF
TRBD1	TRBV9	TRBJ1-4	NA	TGTGCCAGCAGCGTTGACAGGGCCAATGAAAAACTGTTTTTT	CASSVDRANEKLFF
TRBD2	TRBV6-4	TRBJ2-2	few	TGTGCCAGCAGTGACCTGGCGGGAGTCGGGGAGCTGTTTTTT	CASSDLAGVGELFF
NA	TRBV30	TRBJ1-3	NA	TGTGCCTGGAGCAGAGGGTTAGGAAACACCATATATTTT	CAWSRGLGNTIYF
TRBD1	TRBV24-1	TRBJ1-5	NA	TGTGCCACCAGTGGAAACCAGGGGGCCCTTGGGCCCCAGCATTTT	CATSGNQGALGPQHF
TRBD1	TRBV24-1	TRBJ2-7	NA	TGTGCCACCAGTGACCCTACAGGGGGTGACTACGAGCAGTACTTC	CATSDPTGGDYEQYF
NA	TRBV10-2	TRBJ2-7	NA	TGCGCCAGCAGCTCCGACTCGGCCTACGAGCAGTACTTC	CASSSDSAYEQYF